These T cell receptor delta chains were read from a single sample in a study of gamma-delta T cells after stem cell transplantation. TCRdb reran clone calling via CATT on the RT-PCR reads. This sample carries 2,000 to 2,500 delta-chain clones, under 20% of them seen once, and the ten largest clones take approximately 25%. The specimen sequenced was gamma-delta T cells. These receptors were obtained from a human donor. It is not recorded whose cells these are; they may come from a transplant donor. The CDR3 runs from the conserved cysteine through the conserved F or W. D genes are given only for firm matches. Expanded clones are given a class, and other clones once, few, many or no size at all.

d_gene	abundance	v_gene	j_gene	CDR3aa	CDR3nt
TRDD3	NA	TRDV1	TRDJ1	CALGELKNLLGIPAVTDKLIF	TGTGCTCTTGGGGAACTCAAAAACCTACTGGGGATACCAGCGGTCACCGATAAACTCATCTTT
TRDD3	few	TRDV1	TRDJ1	CALGSGILRFRGLGDIAEELIF	TGTGCTCTCGGATCGGGAATCCTAAGGTTCAGGGGGCTGGGGGATATAGCGGAAGAACTCATCTTT
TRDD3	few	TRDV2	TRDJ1	CACDTPSALTGGYSPYTDKLIF	TGTGCCTGTGACACCCCGAGCGCCCTTACTGGGGGATACTCCCCGTACACCGATAAGCTCATCTTT
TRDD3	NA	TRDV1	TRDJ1	CALGDPLLRLGVPDKLIF	TGTGCTCTTGGGGATCCCCTTCTTCGGCTGGGGGTTCCCGATAAACTCATCTTT
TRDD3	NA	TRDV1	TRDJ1	CALGEPAWGIRDKLIF	TGTGCTCTTGGGGAACCAGCCTGGGGGATACGCGATAAACTCATCTTT
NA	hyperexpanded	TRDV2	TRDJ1	CACDTVNHLADKLIF	TGTGCCTGTGACACAGTGAACCACCTTGCCGATAAACTCATCTTT
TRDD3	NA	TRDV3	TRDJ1	CAFSVGDIDDKLIF	TGTGCCTTTTCAGTAGGGGATATCGACGATAAACTCATCTTT
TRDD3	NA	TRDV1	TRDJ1	CALGELWSPFLPVLGDTRVIDKLIF	TGTGCTCTTGGGGAACTTTGGTCCCCCTTCCTACCCGTCCTGGGGGATACGCGGGTTATCGATAAACTCATCTTT
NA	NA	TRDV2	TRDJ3	CARDNIKDQSGDPRGAWDTRQMFF	TGTGCCCGTGACAACATCAAAGATCAAAGCGGGGACCCCCGAGGAGCCTGGGACACCCGACAGATGTTTTTC
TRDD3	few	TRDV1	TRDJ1	CALGELAFLRWGISDKLIF	TGTGCTCTTGGGGAACTCGCCTTTCTACGGTGGGGGATCTCAGATAAACTCATCTTT
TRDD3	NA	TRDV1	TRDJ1	CALGTPFLRWGIPRELIF	TGTGCTCTTGGGACCCCCTTCCTCCGCTGGGGGATACCACGCGAACTCATCTTT
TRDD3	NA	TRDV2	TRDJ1	CACDTKVLGYPYTDKLIF	TGTGCCTGTGACACCAAGGTACTGGGGTACCCGTACACCGATAAACTCATCTTT
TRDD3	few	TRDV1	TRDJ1	CALGVLSLYWGIRTDKLIF	TGTGCTCTTGGGGTCCTTTCCCTTTACTGGGGGATACGCACCGATAAACTCATCTTT
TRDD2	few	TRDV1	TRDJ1	CALGDQPFLRWRISDKLIF	TGTGCTCTTGGGGACCAGCCCTTCCTACGTTGGAGGATAAGCGATAAACTCATCTTT
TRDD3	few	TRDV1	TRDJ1	CALGVDSFLRFRTGGYNPFTDKLIF	TGTGCTCTTGGGGTGGATTCCTTCCTACGTTTTCGTACTGGGGGATACAACCCCTTCACCGATAAACTCATCTTT
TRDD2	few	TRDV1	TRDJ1	CALGELYIFLLLSWPTYTDKLIF	TGTGCTCTTGGGGAACTCTACATCTTCCTACTTCTTTCGTGGCCCACCTACACCGATAAACTCATCTTT
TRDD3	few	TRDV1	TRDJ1	CALGTTLDWGALFDKPIF	TGTGCTCTTGGGACGACGTTAGACTGGGGGGCCCTTTTCGATAAACCCATCTTT
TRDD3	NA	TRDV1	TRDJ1	CALGEAVRLYWGIRSGYTDKLIF	TGTGCTCTTGGGGAAGCCGTCCGGTTGTACTGGGGGATACGTTCGGGGTACACCGATAAACTCATCTTT
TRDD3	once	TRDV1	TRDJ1	CALGELGTYYGRGIFILPGLLGDTGADKLIF	TGTGCTCTTGGGGAACTCGGAACTTACTACGGGCGGGGGATTTTTATCCTGCCCGGTCTACTGGGGGATACGGGGGCCGATAAACTCATCTTT
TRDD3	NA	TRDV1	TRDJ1	CALGEKVYWGIPDKLIF	TGTGCTCTTGGGGAAAAAGTGTACTGGGGGATCCCCGATAAACTCATCTTT
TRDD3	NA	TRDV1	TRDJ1	CALGQPRVFWGIRADKLIF	TGTGCTCTTGGGCAACCTCGGGTTTTTTGGGGGATACGGGCCGATAAACTCATCTTT
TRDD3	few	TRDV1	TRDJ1	CALGVFPPLGDTADKLIF	TGTGCTCTTGGGGTCTTCCCACCCTTGGGGGATACAGCCGATAAACTCATCTTT
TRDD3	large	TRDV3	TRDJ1	CAFSFLRFNWGIKLIF	TGTGCCTTCTCTTTCCTACGTTTCAACTGGGGGATTAAACTCATCTTT
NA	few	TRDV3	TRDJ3	CAGCPFRLNWGRGRDTRQMFF	TGTGCCGGCTGTCCCTTCCGCTTGAACTGGGGTAGGGGAAGGGACACCCGACAGATGTTTTTC
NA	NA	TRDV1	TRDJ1	CALGELPLLRPWGSPYTDKLIF	TGTGCTCTTGGGGAACTACCCCTCCTACGTCCCTGGGGATCCCCGTACACCGATAAACTCATCTTT
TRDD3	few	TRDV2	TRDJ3	CACDTGTGGYDNAGARSWDTRQMFF	TGTGCCTGTGACACCGGAACTGGGGGATATGACAACGCAGGGGCCCGCTCCTGGGACACCCGACAGATGTTTTTC
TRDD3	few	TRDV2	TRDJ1	CACDTVAGGSKLYTDKLIF	TGTGCCTGTGACACCGTCGCTGGGGGATCCAAACTTTACACCGATAAACTCATCTTT
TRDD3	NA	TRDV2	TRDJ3	CACDTTGYPSSSWDTRQMFF	TGTGCCTGTGACACGACGGGATACCCCTCGAGCTCCTGGGACACCCGACAGATGTTTTTC
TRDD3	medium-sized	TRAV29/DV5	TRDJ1	CAASAASYRGGYQLYTDKLIF	TGTGCAGCAAGCGCGGCATCCTACCGAGGGGGATACCAACTGTACACCGATAAACTCATCTTT
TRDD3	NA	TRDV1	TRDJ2	CALGDYAFHVFWGIHVLAQLFF	TGTGCTCTTGGGGATTATGCCTTCCACGTCTTCTGGGGGATACATGTGCTAGCACAACTCTTCTTT
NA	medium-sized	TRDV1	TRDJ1	CALGDPLFLRWGSTDKLIF	TGTGCTCTTGGGGACCCCCTTTTCCTACGCTGGGGGAGCACCGATAAACTCATCTTT
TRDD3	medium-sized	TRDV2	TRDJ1	CACDTVMGDTKREYTDKLIF	TGTGCCTGTGACACCGTAATGGGGGATACGAAGAGGGAGTACACCGATAAACTCATCTTT